A selection of T cell receptor beta chains follows, all from one sample in a study of OX40 agonist ivuxolimab in advanced cancers. Assay used: immunoSEQ multiplex PCR; TCRdb lists only in-frame clones, some missing. The profile covers roughly 76,000 clones, with 88% appearing a single time and about 4% taken by the ten largest. The specimen was CD4+ or CD8+ T cells sorted from blood, collected in a trial of the OX40 agonist ivuxolimab. The source is an adult with an advanced solid tumor such as melanoma, head and neck, liver or kidney cancer. The conserved cysteine and the conserved F or W are not part of the CDR3 here.

V gene	J gene	CDR3 protein
TRBV7-8	TRBJ2-7	ASSLRAASFYEQY
TRBV30	TRBJ1-1	AWSKGGRDTEAF
TRBV28	TRBJ1-4	ASSLSPTGEKLF
TRBV5-1	TRBJ2-7	ASSREDSYEQY
TRBV6-1	TRBJ1-1	ASSSQGDTEAF
TRBV11-2	TRBJ2-1	ASSLAIVESFRQF
TRBV2	TRBJ1-4	ASSVSRSNEKLF
TRBV19	TRBJ1-5	ATRGFNQPQH
TRBV4-1	TRBJ1-4	ASSQDRGQGNEKLF
TRBV11-2	TRBJ2-7	ASSSGPEYFYEQY
TRBV9	TRBJ1-1	ASSAGGMGDTEAF
TRBV11-2	TRBJ2-3	ASSQWGDTQY
TRBV19	TRBJ2-2	ASSIPLAGGFGELF
TRBV7-7	TRBJ1-1	ASSPNTHTEAF
TRBV20-1	TRBJ2-5	SARGQETQY
TRBV27	TRBJ2-5	ASSFGPTQY
TRBV5-1	TRBJ1-3	ASSLDGTGGPGNTIY